What follows are 27 T cell receptor beta chains derived from one specimen sequenced in a study of CD8 T cells in Susac syndrome. When the RNA was reverse transcribed, random hexamers were used with an input of roughly 0.5 to 1 ug. TCRdb fed the immunoSEQ multiplex PCR reads into MiXCR, producing one record per CDR3 protein. The sample holds just over 300,000 distinct CDR3 sequences, around 92% seen once. Sample: CD4+ T cells from PBMCs. The receptors were gathered from a human donor with multiple sclerosis.

This clonotype was picked up a small number of times. V usage is TRBV12-3 or TRBV12-4 and J usage is TRBJ1-6, with a possible D match to TRBD1 (6 bases). The CDR3 has 13 amino acids. V dropped 6 bases and J dropped 13 bases, with 16 bases sitting between them. The CDR3 bases are TGTGCCAGCAGGAGCAGGGGAACCTCCCCCCTCCACTTT. The encoded protein is CASRSRGTSPLHF.

This sequence joins TRBV12-3 or TRBV12-4 and TRBJ1-4; D gene uncertain. This CDR3 is 12 amino acids long. Trimming took 5 bases from V and 6 from J, leaving 7 bases between them. Written as DNA, the CDR3 is TGTGCCAGCAGTGGGTGGGATGAAAAACTGTTTTTT. As protein: CASSGWDEKLFF.

The chain uses TRBV19 and TRBJ2-2; unclear D gene. Deletions cut 8 bases from V and 5 bases from J, with 12 bases between. CDR1 and CDR2 from the germline V gene are LNHDA and SQIVND (reference sequence). The CDR3 consists of 13 residues. This CDR3 is CASRRLGTGELFF. As DNA, the CDR3 is TGTGCCAGTCGACGGCTGGGGACCGGGGAGCTGTTTTTT.

V is TRBV20-1 and J is TRBJ1-2, with TRBD1 as a possible D gene (6 bases). The V end was cut by 0 bases, the J end by 7 bases, with 15 bases between. The CDR3 has 14 amino acids. The germline V gene encodes CDR1 DFQATT and CDR2 SNEGSKA (reference sequence). The CDR3 reads CSARDAVEGGGYTF. The DNA for the CDR3 is TGCAGTGCTAGAGATGCGGTGGAAGGGGGTGGCTACACCTTC.

The V and J genes are TRBV12-3 or TRBV12-4 and TRBJ2-7; TRBD1 agrees at 9 bases. The trim removed 3 bases at V and 3 bases at J, leaving 6 bases unmatched. The CDR3 contains 15 residues. CDR3 sequence reads: CASSFGGTGNYEQYF. CDR3 in DNA: TGTGCCAGCAGTTTCGGCGGGACAGGGAACTACGAGCAGTACTTC.

V and J are TRBV5-1 and TRBJ1-2, with 9 bases identical to TRBD1. The CDR3 has 14 residues. CDR1 is SGHRS, CDR2 YFSETQ, per germline. V shed 4 bases and J 8 bases; nucleotides not matched to a gene: 9. The CDR3: CASSRGQGGYGYTF. The CDR3 DNA sequence: TGCGCCAGCAGCCGGGGACAGGGAGGCTACGGCTACACCTTC.

The V call is TRBV10-3, the J call TRBJ2-3; the D is unclear. The V gene lost 3 bases and the J gene lost 2 bases, with 6 bases spanning the gap. This CDR3 region has 13 residues. CDR1 is ENHRY and CDR2 is SYGVKD in the germline V gene. CDR3 sequence reads: CAISDRFTDTQYF. The CDR3 DNA follows: TGTGCCATCAGTGACAGATTCACAGATACGCAGTATTTT.

The chain uses TRBV7-9 and TRBJ2-3; D is undetermined. V was shortened by 5 bases and J by 3 bases, with 12 bases between the two germline ends. The CDR3 length is 14 residues. Looked up from germline, CDR1 is SEHNR and CDR2 is FQNEAQ (reference sequence). The CDR3 DNA sequence: TGTGCCAGCAGCATCCTCGGCCGGACAGATACGCAGTATTTT. As protein: CASSILGRTDTQYF.

This clonotype was seen just once. The chain carries TRBV5-1 and TRBJ2-6, with no clear D. The CDR3 sequence is 14 residues long. V shed 4 bases and J shed 0 bases, with 5 bases lying between them. Germline CDR1 SGHRS, CDR2 YFSETQ. The CDR3 nucleotides are TGCGCCAGCAGCACAGCCTCTGGGGCCAACGTCCTGACTTTC. Its protein is CASSTASGANVLTF.

The V gene is TRBV5-6, the J gene TRBJ2-7; D remains ambiguous. V lost 1 base and J lost 2, with 10 bases in between. Germline values: CDR1 SGHDT, CDR2 YYEEEE. This CDR3 region has 14 residues. The DNA of the CDR3 is TGTGCCAGCAGCTTGACAGCCCACACCTACGAGCAGTACTTC. This encodes CASSLTAHTYEQYF.

The V and J genes are TRBV20-1 and TRBJ2-1, with D unresolved. The length of the CDR3 is 16 residues. Trimming took 0 bases from V and 7 from J, leaving 19 bases between them. Germline V lookup: CDR1 DFQATT, CDR2 SNEGSKA (reference sequence). CDR3 bases: TGCAGTGCTAGAGATGACGGGCGGAATATTCGTAATGAGCAGTTCTTC. Protein sequence: CSARDDGRNIRNEQFF.

V and J are TRBV7-2 and TRBJ2-7, with 10 bases aligning to TRBD2. The CDR3 runs to 16 residues. Trimming took 1 base from V and 1 from J; bases not matched to a gene: 4. Germline CDR1 is SGHTA and CDR2 is FQGNSA. CDR3 bases: TGTGCCAGCAGCTTAGGAGGAGCGGGAGGGTCCTACGAGCAGTACTTC. As protein: CASSLGGAGGSYEQYF. The whole variable domain, remainder taken from reference TRBV7-2 and TRBJ2-7, is GAGVSQSPSNKVTEKGKDVELRCDPISGHTALYWYRQSLGQGLEFLIYFQGNSAPDKSGLPSDRFSAERTGGSVSTLTIQRTQQEDSAVYLCASSLGGAGGSYEQYFGPGTRLTVT.

The rearrangement links TRBV24-1 to TRBJ2-7; D assignment may be TRBD1 or TRBD2 (6 bases each). The CDR3 is 15 amino acids. The germline V and J ends were trimmed by 3 bases and 5 bases, with 16 bases remaining between them. Looked up from germline, CDR1 is KGHDR and CDR2 is SFDVKD. Here the CDR3 DNA reads TGTGCCACCAGTGATCCACGGGCAGGGGAGGACGAGCAGTACTTC. It yields the protein CATSDPRAGEDEQYF.

The chain recombines TRBV20-1 with TRBJ2-7, with TRBD1 identical over 7 bases. V dropped 6 bases and J dropped 3; count of bases not matched to a gene: 8. Germline-derived CDR1 and CDR2 are DFQATT and SNEGSKA (reference sequence). CDR3 length: 13 amino acids. The CDR3 region is CSAAGDSIYEQYF. The CDR3 coding sequence is TGCAGTGCCGCTGGGGACAGCATCTACGAGCAGTACTTC.

J is TRBJ2-7 and V is TRBV11-2; D remains unclear. Deletions cut 5 bases from V and 2 bases from J, with 13 bases between. The CDR3 runs to 14 residues. Germline V gene sequence: CDR1 SGHAT, CDR2 FQNNGV. CDR3 residues: CASSPRLETYEQYF. DNA for the CDR3: TGTGCCAGCAGCCCCCGGCTAGAAACCTACGAGCAGTACTTC. The whole variable domain, remainder taken from reference TRBV11-2 and TRBJ2-7, is EAGVAQSPRYKIIEKRQSVAFWCNPISGHATLYWYQQILGQGPKLLIQFQNNGVVDDSQLPKDRFSAERLKGVDSTLKIQPAKLEDSAVYLCASSPRLETYEQYFGPGTRLTVT.

The chain carries TRBV19 and TRBJ1-1, with TRBD1 matching 9 bases. With V trimmed by 6 bases and J by 6 bases, 11 bases remained unmatched. CDR1 is LNHDA, CDR2 SQIVND, per germline (reference sequence). This CDR3 is built from 15 residues. As DNA, the CDR3 is TGTGCCAGTAGCCTAGGGGGACAGGGTGTGTCTGAAGCTTTCTTT. Residues: CASSLGGQGVSEAFF.

The CDR3 DNA reads as TGTGCCAGCAGCCAGGAAGCGGGCACAGATACGCAGTATTTT. This encodes CASSQEAGTDTQYF. The chain is built from TRBV3-1 and TRBJ2-3; D may be TRBD2 (5 bases). In germline, CDR1 is LGHDT, CDR2 YNNKEL (reference sequence). Trimming took 3 bases from V and 1 from J, leaving 8 bases between them. The CDR3 consists of 14 residues.

The chain employs TRBV10-3 and TRBJ2-2; 9 bases agree with TRBD2. The CDR3 runs to 15 residues. J was trimmed by 0 bases and V by 10 bases; bases with no gene match: 6. Germline CDR1 ENHRY, CDR2 SYGVKD. The CDR3 reads CATLAGPANTGELFF. Here the CDR3 DNA reads TGTGCCACCCTAGCGGGACCCGCGAACACCGGGGAGCTGTTTTTT.

The gene calls are TRBV5-1 and TRBJ2-7; a possible D gene is TRBD1 (5 bases). Germline CDR1 is SGHRS and CDR2 is YFSETQ. The CDR3 extends over 13 amino acids. Trimming shortened V by 2 bases and J by 4 bases, and 10 bases separated the two germline ends. The CDR3 DNA reads TGCGCCAGCAGCTTCAGGGCTGGATACGAGCAGTACTTC. It is translated as CASSFRAGYEQYF.

V is TRBV2 and J is TRBJ1-2; TRBD1 matches at 9 bases. Germline values: CDR1 SNHLY, CDR2 FYNNEI. The CDR3 loop spans 14 amino acids. V shed 8 bases, J shed 4 bases, and the junction held 8 bases outside the gene matches. The chain's CDR3 is CASGGQGRSYGYTF. CDR3 bases: TGTGCCAGCGGGGGACAGGGAAGAAGCTATGGCTACACCTTC. The entire variable domain, with the rest obtained from reference TRBV2 and TRBJ1-2, is as follows: EPEVTQTPSHQVTQMGQEVILRCVPISNHLYFYWYRQILGQKVEFLVSFYNNEISEKSEIFDDQFSVERPDGSNFTLKIRSTKLEDSAMYFCASGGQGRSYGYTFGSGTRLTVV.

V usage is TRBV14 and J usage is TRBJ1-1, with 7 bases matching TRBD1. Germline V lookup: CDR1 SGHDN, CDR2 FVKESK. Trimming at V came to 0 bases and at J to 10 bases, leaving 17 bases not matched to a gene. CDR3 length equals 17 residues. The CDR3 DNA reads as TGTGCCAGCAGCCAAGACTCGATCGGAGGGGGCGGTTCGGGAGCTTTCTTT. Amino acid sequence: CASSQDSIGGGGSGAFF.

The chain recombines TRBV5-1 with TRBJ1-4; the D is unclear. Germline CDR1 and CDR2: SGHRS and YFSETQ. The germline V and J ends were trimmed by 5 bases and 7 bases, with 9 bases remaining between them. The CDR3 runs 12 residues. The CDR3 bases are TGCGCCAGCAGAAAGGTCGGTGAAAAACTGTTTTTT. It specifies CASRKVGEKLFF. Variable domain in full (rest from reference TRBV5-1 and TRBJ1-4): KAGVTQTPRYLIKTRGQQVTLSCSPISGHRSVSWYQQTPGQGLQFLFEYFSETQRNKGNFPGRFSGRQFSNSRSEMNVSTLELGDSALYLCASRKVGEKLFFGSGTQLSVL.

The V and J genes are TRBV29-1 and TRBJ2-5; 8 bases agree with TRBD2. CDR3 length: 15 amino acids. Per the germline V gene, CDR1 is SQVTM and CDR2 is ANQGSEA. The ends lost 1 base at V and 5 bases at J; junction bases unmatched: 9. The CDR3 here is CSVEVGGGVGETQYF. The CDR3 DNA reads as TGCAGCGTTGAAGTCGGGGGGGGAGTAGGGGAGACCCAGTACTTC.

The chain carries TRBV5-6 and TRBJ2-1, with TRBD1 matching 7 bases. CDR3 length: 15 residues. Germline V CDR1 and CDR2: SGHDT, YYEEEE. V was clipped by 1 base and J by 7 bases; unmatched bases: 8. The CDR3 DNA reads as TGTGCCAGCAGCTTGTTGAACGCAGGGGGAAATGAGCAGTTCTTC. Protein product: CASSLLNAGGNEQFF.

The chain recombines TRBV7-2 with TRBJ2-4; D assignment may be TRBD1 or TRBD2 (6 bases each). The CDR3 is made up of 16 amino acids. The germline CDR1 and CDR2 sequences are SGHTA and FQGNSA. The ends were cut back, 5 bases at V and 1 base at J, with 15 bases in the middle. The CDR3, as DNA: TGTGCCAGCAGCCAAAGCCGGGGGCGCGCCAAAAACATTCAGTACTTC. Translated, it gives CASSQSRGRAKNIQYF.

The chain employs TRBV20-1 and TRBJ2-3; D gene ambiguous. CDR3 length equals 15 residues. The germline gives CDR1 DFQATT, CDR2 SNEGSKA (reference sequence). V lost 0 bases and J lost 2, with 12 bases in between. CDR3 residues: CSAREPGTHTDTQYF. CDR3 nucleotides: TGCAGTGCTAGAGAGCCCGGTACCCACACAGATACGCAGTATTTT.

The chain recombines TRBV20-1 with TRBJ1-1; maybe TRBD1 (5 bases). From germline, CDR1 is DFQATT and CDR2 SNEGSKA (reference sequence). V lost 6 bases to trimming and J lost 1 base, with 12 bases between them. CDR3 length: 13 residues. In DNA, the CDR3 is TGCAGTGCAAAGGGACGGCCGAACACTGAAGCTTTCTTT. It codes for CSAKGRPNTEAFF.